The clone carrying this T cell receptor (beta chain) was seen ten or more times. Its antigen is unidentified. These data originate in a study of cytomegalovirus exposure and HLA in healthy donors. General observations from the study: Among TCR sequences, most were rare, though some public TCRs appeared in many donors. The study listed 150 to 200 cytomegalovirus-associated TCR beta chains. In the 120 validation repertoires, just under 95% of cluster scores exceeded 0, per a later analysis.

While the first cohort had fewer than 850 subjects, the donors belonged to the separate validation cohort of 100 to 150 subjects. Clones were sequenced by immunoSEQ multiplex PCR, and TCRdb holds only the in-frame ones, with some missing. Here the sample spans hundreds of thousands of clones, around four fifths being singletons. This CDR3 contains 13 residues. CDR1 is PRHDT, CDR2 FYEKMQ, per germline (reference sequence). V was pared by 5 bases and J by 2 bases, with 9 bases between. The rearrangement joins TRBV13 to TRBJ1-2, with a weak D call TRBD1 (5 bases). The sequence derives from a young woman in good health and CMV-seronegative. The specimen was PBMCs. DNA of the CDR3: TGTGCCAGCAGCCAAGGGACGAACTATGGCTACACCTTC. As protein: CASSQGTNYGYTF.